This record looks at one T cell receptor (beta chain) sequence and its context. The sample comes from a study of preoperative IRX-2 immunotherapy in early breast cancer. Indicated treatment: preoperative locoregional IRX-2 cytokine immunotherapy. This phase Ib study tested locoregional IRX-2 cytokine immunotherapy given before surgery. Assay used: immunoSEQ multiplex PCR; TCRdb lists only in-frame clones, some missing. The table shows some 29,000 clones, with around 90% occurring only once. V lost 4 bases, J lost 5 bases, and 6 bases stayed unmatched. The CDR3 sequence is 14 residues long. Germline values: CDR1 SGHRS, CDR2 YFSETQ.

This rearrangement joins TRBV5-1 to TRBJ2-5; 9 bases match TRBD1. Sampling was performed from a patient treated with IRX-2 immunotherapy. This receptor was identified in a human donor with breast cancer. The CDR3 nucleotides read TGCGCCAGCAGCGGAACAGGGGGCGGTGAGACCCAGTACTTC. Encoded protein: CASSGTGGGETQYF.